This TCR beta chain appears in the sequencing data of a study of blood T cell repertoires in COVID-19. Study information: COVID-19 samples, acute and convalescent, were from the United States, Italy and Spain. The cDNA or gDNA used as material had been derived from T cells, B-cell-depleted T cells, or PBMCs.

Original methodology: Reference gene primers were amplified, and this amplification served to estimate nucleated cell counts. Libraries were prepared by immunoSEQ multiplex PCR; TCRdb keeps only in-frame clonotypes and omits some of them. V, J and clone size were drawn from that table, and D and trimming were deduced from the DNA. The profile shows 62,000 or so clones, nearly 90% of them singletons. Germline V gives CDR1 LNHDA, CDR2 SQIVND (reference sequence). CDR3 length: 14 amino acids. With 7 bases clipped from V and 9 bases from J, the junction kept 5 bases outside the gene matches. The V and J genes are TRBV19 and TRBJ2-1, with 14 bases identical to TRBD2. The TCR comes from a middle-aged man with active COVID-19. Input material: peripheral blood. The CDR3, as DNA: TGTGCCAGTATGACTAGCGGGGGGGTCGGTGAGCAGTTCTTC. Encoded protein: CASMTSGGVGEQFF.